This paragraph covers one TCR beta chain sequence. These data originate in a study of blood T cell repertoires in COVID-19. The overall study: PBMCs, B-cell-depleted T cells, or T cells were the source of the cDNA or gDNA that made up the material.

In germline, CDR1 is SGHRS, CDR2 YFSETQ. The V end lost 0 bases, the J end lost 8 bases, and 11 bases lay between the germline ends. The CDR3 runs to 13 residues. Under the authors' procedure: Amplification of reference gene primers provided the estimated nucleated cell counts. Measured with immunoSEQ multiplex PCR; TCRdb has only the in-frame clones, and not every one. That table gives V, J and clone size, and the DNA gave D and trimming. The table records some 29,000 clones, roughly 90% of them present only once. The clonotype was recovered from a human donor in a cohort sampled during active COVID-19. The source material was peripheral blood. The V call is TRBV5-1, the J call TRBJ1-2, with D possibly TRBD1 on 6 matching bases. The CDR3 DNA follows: TGCGCCAGCAGCTTGGCCCCAGGGGAAGGCTACACCTTC. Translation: CASSLAPGEGYTF.